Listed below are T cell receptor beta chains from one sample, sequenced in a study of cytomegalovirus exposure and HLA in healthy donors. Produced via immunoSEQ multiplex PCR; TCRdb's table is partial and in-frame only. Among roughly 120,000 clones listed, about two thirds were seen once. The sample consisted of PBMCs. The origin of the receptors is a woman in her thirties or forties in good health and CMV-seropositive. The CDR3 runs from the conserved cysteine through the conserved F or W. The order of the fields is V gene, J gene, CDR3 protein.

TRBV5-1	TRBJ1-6	CASSLNTGGNSPLHF
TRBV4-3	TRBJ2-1	CASSQAPSGGKDEQFF
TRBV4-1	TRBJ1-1	CASSRVLGREMNTEAFF
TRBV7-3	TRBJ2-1	CTNHGRGQSYNEQFF
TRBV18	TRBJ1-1	CASSTLRDREAFF
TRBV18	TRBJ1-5	CASSPNGQNQPQHF
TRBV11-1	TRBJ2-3	CASSLGGTSGGDTQYF
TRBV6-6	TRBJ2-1	CASSRPGGVGSEQFF
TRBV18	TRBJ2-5	CASSPGLTKETQYF
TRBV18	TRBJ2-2	CASSPPGELAAGELFF
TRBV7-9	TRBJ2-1	CASSLSQEGSSYNEQFF
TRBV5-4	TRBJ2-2	CASSPPGRGANTGELFF
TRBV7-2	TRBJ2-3	CASSFGDTQYF
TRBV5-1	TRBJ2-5	CASSETEETQYF